The T cell receptor beta chain described here comes from a study of cytomegalovirus exposure and HLA in healthy donors. Study-level results: Accounts indicate the classifier identified cytomegalovirus status with strong specificity and sensitivity.

The study drew the donors from its roughly 120-subject validation cohort, separate from the roughly 710-subject first cohort. The protocol was immunoSEQ multiplex PCR, while the TCRdb copy is restricted to in-frame clones and leaves out a portion. The sample holds about 70,000 clones, 90% to 95% seen once. In the case of this clone: Its antigen is currently unknown.

The TCR originated in a man aged 18 to 29 in good health and CMV-seropositive. Input material: PBMCs.

CDR3 sequence: CASSQITGSTDTQYF. In DNA form, the CDR3 reads TGTGCCAGCAGCCAAATAACGGGGAGCACAGATACGCAGTATTTT. This chain links TRBV7-9 with TRBJ2-3, with D maybe TRBD2 (5 bases). Trimming took off 5 bases at V and 0 bases at J, with 12 bases between the two ends. The V gene's germline CDR1 is SEHNR and CDR2 FQNEAQ (reference sequence). CDR3 size: 15 residues.